This T cell receptor (beta chain) originates from a study of early T cells in non-severe SARS-CoV-2 infection. This CDR3 is 12 amino acids long. V gave up 5 bases and J gave up 2 bases, with 3 bases separating them. The germline V gene has CDR1 KGHSH and CDR2 LQKENI. TCRdb reanalysed the 5' RACE reads using MiXCR and keeps one entry per CDR3 protein. This sample has about 58,000 distinct CDR3 sequences, with around 12% found just once. The chain links TRBV18 to TRBJ2-2; no clear D gene. The sequences come from whole blood, collected at baseline. This clonotype was obtained from an adult who was a healthcare worker with PCR-confirmed SARS-CoV-2 infection or an uninfected control (not recorded which). The donor label of this sample is uncertain. The CDR3 nucleotides are TGTGCCAGCTCATCAAACACCGGGGAGCTGTTTTTT. As protein: CASSSNTGELFF.